This TCR beta chain was identified in a study of neurological immune-mediated disorders. General study points: It was HTLV-1-associated myelopathy that showed the most TCR clonal expansion, while multiple sclerosis showed the least, falling below healthy controls.

The cDNA came from 5'RACE, which used 10-nucleotide random UMIs. TCRdb reprocessed the 5' RACE reads with MiXCR, giving one entry per CDR3 protein. The sample consists of about 36,000 distinct CDR3 sequences, about a tenth of them appearing once. Unsorted libraries were derived from 2 million PBMCs stored at -80 C. Germline-derived CDR1 and CDR2 are DFQATT and SNEGSKA (reference sequence). The V gene lost 3 bases and the J gene lost 6 bases, with 9 bases spanning the gap. The CDR3 runs 13 residues. This clonotype was detected ten times or more. Its target is unknown. The chain is built from TRBV20-1 and TRBJ1-6; perhaps TRBD1 as D (5 bases). Sequenced sample: PBMCs. The sequence was collected from a woman in her thirties with HTLV-1-associated myelopathy (HAM/TSP). CDR3 nucleotide sequence: TGCAGTGCTAGGGGGGAAATTAATTCACCCCTCCACTTT. It encodes CSARGEINSPLHF.